This T cell receptor (beta chain) stems from a study of response to subunit inactivated influenza vaccine. One entry per CDR3 protein results from TCRdb running MiXCR on the RT-PCR reads. In the table there are approximately 570,000 distinct CDR3 sequences, about 8% of which are singletons. CDR3 size: 14 residues. Germline-derived CDR1 and CDR2 are SQVTM and ANQGSEA. Losses at the gene ends were 3 bases for V and 3 bases for J; bases not matched to a gene: 3. This clonotype was seen at least ten times. Its target is not known. Whole-study results and caveats: That few new T cells are recruited by each seasonal influenza vaccination was the authors' suggestion.

This chain connects TRBV29-1 to TRBJ2-2; TRBD1 agrees at 8 bases. The origin of this receptor is a man between 50 and 75 years old who received an inactivated influenza vaccine. The specimen comprised PBMCs from blood, sampled roughly 24 months after vaccination. The DNA of the CDR3 is TGCAGCGTTGACGCACAGGGGGACACCGGGGAGCTGTTTTTT. Its protein is CSVDAQGDTGELFF.